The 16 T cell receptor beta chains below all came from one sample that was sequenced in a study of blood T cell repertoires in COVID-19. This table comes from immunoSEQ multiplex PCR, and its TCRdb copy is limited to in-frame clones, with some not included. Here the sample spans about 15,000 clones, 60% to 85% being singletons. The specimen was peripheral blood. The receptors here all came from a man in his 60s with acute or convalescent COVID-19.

As DNA, the CDR3 is TGTGCCAGCAGCTTGACAGGGGGCGTAGGTCACGAGCAGTACTTC. This sequence encodes CASSLTGGVGHEQYF. This rearrangement joins TRBV7-2 to TRBJ2-7; 10 bases fit TRBD1. Losses at the gene ends were 3 bases for V and 5 bases for J; bases not matched to a gene: 7. This CDR3 has 15 amino acids. Germline V gene lookup returns CDR1 SGHTA and CDR2 FQGNSA.

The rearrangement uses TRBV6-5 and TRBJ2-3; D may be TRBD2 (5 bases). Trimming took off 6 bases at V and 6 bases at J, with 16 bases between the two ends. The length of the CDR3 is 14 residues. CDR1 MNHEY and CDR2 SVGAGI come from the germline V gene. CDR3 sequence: CASSQQTTGDTQYF. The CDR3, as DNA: TGTGCCAGCAGCCAGCAGACAACGGGGGATACGCAGTATTTT.

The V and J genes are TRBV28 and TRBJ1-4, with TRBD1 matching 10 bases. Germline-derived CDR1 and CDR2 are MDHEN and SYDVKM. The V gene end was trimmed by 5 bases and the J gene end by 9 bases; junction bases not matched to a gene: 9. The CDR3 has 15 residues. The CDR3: CASSPQGTGEKKLFF. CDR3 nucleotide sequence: TGTGCCAGCAGTCCACAGGGGACAGGGGAAAAAAAACTGTTTTTT.

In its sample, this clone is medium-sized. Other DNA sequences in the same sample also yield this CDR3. This chain's CDR3 is CASSTGQAQETQYF. CDR3 in DNA: TGCGCCAGCAGCACGGGACAGGCGCAAGAGACCCAGTACTTC. The rearrangement links TRBV5-1 to TRBJ2-5; 8 bases are shared with TRBD1. V dropped 4 bases and J dropped 2; count of bases not matched to a gene: 4. The CDR3 contains 14 residues. In germline, CDR1 is SGHRS, CDR2 YFSETQ.

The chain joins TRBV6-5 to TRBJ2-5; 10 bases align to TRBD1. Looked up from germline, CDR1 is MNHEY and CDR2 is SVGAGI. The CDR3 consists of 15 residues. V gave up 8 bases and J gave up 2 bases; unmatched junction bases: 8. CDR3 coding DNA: TGTGCCAGCGTTATCGACAGGGGGCGACAAGAGACCCAGTACTTC. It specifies CASVIDRGRQETQYF.

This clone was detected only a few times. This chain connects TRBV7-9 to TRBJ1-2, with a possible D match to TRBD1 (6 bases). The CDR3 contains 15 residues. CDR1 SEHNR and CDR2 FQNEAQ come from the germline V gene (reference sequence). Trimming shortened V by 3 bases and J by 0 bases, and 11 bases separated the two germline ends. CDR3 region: CASSFSGEANYGYTF. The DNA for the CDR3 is TGTGCCAGCAGCTTTTCAGGGGAAGCTAACTATGGCTACACCTTC.

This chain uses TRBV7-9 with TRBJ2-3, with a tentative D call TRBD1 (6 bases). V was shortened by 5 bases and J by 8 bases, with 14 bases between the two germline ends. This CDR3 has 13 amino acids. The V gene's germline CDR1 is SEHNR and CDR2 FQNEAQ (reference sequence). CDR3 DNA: TGTGCCAGCAGCCCAACAGGGACGGGTACGCAGTATTTT. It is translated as CASSPTGTGTQYF.

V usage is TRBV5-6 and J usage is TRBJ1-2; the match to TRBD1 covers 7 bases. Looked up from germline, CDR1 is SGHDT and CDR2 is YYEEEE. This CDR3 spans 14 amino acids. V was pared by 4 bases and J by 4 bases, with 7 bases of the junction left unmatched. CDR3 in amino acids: CASSQNRQGYGYTF. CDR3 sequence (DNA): TGTGCCAGCAGCCAGAACAGACAGGGCTATGGCTACACCTTC.

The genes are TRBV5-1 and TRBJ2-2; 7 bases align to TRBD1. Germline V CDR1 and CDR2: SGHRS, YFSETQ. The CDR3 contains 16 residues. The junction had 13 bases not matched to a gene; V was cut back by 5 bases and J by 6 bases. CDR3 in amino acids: CASSEVAGGISGELFF. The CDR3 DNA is TGCGCCAGCAGTGAGGTGGCAGGGGGTATATCCGGGGAGCTGTTTTTT. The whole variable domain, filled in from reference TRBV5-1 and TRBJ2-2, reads KAGVTQTPRYLIKTRGQQVTLSCSPISGHRSVSWYQQTPGQGLQFLFEYFSETQRNKGNFPGRFSGRQFSNSRSEMNVSTLELGDSALYLCASSEVAGGISGELFFGEGSRLTVL.

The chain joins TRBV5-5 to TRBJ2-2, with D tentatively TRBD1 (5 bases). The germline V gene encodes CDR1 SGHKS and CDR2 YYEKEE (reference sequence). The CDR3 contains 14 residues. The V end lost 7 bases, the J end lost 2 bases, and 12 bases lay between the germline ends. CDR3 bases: TGTGCCAGCCGACCCCAGGGAAACACCGGGGAGCTGTTTTTT. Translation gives CASRPQGNTGELFF.

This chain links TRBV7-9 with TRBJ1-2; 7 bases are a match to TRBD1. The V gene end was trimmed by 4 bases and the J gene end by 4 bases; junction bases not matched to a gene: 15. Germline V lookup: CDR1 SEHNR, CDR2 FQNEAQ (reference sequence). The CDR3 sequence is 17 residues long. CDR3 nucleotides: TGTGCCAGCAGCTACATAGGGGGCCAGCCCAGACGCTATGGCTACACCTTC. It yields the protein CASSYIGGQPRRYGYTF.

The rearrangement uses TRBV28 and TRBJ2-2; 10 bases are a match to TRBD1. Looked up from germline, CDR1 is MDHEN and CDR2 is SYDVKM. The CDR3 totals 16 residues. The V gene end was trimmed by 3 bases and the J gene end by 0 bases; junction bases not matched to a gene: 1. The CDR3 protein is CASSLGTGANTGELFF. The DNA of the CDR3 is TGTGCCAGCAGTTTGGGGACAGGGGCGAACACCGGGGAGCTGTTTTTT.

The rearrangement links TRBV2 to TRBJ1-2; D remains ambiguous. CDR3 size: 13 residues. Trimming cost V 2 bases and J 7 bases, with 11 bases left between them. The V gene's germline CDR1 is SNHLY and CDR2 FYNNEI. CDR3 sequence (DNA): TGTGCCAGCAGTGAAAACCGCGCGGGTGGCTACACCTTC. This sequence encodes CASSENRAGGYTF.

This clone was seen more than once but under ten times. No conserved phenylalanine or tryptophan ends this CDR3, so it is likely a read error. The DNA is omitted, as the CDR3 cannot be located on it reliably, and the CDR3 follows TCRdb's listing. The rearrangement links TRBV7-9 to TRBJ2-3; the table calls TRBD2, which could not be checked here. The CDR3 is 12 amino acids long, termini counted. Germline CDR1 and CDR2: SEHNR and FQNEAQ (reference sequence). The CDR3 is CASSSGLAGTEC.

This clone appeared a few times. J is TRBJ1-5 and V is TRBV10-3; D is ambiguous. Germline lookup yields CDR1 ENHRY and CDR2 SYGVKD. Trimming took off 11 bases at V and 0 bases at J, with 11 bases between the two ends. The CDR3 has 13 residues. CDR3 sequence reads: CAAQTYSNQPQHF. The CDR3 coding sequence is TGTGCCGCTCAAACTTATAGCAATCAGCCCCAGCATTTT.

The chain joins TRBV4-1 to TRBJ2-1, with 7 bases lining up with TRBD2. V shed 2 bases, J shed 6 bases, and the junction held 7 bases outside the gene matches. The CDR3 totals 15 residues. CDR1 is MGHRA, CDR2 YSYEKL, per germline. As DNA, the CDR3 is TGCGCCAGCAGCCAAAATTCGGCGGGAGCCAATGAGCAGTTCTTC. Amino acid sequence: CASSQNSAGANEQFF.